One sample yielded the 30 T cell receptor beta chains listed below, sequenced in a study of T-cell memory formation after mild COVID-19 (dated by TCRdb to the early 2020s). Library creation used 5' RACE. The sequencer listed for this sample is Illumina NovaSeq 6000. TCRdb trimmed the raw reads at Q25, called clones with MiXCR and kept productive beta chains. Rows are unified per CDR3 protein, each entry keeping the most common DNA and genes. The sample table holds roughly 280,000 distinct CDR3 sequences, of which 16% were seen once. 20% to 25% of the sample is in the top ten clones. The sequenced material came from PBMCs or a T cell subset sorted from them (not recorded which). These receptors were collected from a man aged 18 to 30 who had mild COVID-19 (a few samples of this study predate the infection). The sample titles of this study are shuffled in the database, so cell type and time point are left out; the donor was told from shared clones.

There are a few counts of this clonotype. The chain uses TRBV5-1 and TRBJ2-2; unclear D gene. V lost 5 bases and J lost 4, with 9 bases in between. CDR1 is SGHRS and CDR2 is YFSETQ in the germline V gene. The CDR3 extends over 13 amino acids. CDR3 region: CASREVATGELFF. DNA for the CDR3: TGCGCCAGCAGAGAAGTGGCCACCGGGGAGCTGTTTTTT.

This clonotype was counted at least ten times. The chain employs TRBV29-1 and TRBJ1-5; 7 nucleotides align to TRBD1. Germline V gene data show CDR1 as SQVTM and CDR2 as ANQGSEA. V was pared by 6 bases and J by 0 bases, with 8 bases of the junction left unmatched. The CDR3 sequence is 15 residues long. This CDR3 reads CSVSFGTASNQPQHF. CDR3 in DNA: TGCAGCGTCTCATTTGGGACAGCTAGCAATCAGCCCCAGCATTTT.

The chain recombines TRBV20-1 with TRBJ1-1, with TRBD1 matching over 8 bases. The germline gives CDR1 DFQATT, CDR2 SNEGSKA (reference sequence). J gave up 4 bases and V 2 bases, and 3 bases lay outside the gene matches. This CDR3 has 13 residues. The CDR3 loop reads CSARSDRVTEAFF. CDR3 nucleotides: TGCAGTGCTAGATCGGACAGGGTCACTGAAGCTTTCTTT.

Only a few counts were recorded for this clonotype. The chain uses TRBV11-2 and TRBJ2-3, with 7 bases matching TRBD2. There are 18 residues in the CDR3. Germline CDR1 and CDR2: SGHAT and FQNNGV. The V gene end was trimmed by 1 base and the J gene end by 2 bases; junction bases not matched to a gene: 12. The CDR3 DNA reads TGTGCCAGCAGCTTAGCCCCGGCAGGGAGGGTCTCCACAGATACGCAGTATTTT. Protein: CASSLAPAGRVSTDTQYF.

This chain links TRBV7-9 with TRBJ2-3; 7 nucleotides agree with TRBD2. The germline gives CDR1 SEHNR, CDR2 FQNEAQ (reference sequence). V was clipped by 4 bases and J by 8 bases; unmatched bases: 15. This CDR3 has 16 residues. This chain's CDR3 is CASSSRTSGLEGTQYF. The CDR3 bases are TGTGCCAGCAGCTCAAGGACTAGTGGACTCGAGGGTACGCAGTATTTT. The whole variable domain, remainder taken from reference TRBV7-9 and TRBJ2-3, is DTGVSQNPRHKITKRGQNVTFRCDPISEHNRLYWYRQTLGQGPEFLTYFQNEAQLEKSRLLSDRFSAERPKGSFSTLEIQRTEQGDSAMYLCASSSRTSGLEGTQYFGPGTRLTVL.

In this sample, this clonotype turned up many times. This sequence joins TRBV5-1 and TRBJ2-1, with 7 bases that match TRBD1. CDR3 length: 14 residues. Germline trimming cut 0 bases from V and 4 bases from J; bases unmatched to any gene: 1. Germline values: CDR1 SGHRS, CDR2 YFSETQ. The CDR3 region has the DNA TGCGCCAGCAGCTTGGAGACAGGGTACAATGAGCAGTTCTTC. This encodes CASSLETGYNEQFF.

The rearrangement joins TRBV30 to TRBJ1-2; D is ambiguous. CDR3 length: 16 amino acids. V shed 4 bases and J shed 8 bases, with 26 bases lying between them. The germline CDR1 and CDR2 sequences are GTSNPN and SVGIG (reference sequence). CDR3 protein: CAWTPSGYSSFLGYTF. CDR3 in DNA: TGTGCCTGGACCCCTTCGGGGTACAGCTCTTTTCTAGGCTACACCTTC.

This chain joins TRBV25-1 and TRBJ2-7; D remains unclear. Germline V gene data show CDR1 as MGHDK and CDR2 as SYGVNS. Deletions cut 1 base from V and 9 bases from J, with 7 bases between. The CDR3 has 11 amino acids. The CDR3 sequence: CASSESTRQYV. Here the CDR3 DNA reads TGTGCCAGCAGTGAATCAACACGGCAGTACGTC.

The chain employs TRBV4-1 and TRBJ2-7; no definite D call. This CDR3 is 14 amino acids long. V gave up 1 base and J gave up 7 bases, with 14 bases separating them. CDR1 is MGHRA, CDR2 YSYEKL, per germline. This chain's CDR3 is CASSQVMGGMEQYF. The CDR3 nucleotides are TGCGCCAGCAGCCAAGTTATGGGTGGCATGGAGCAGTACTTC.

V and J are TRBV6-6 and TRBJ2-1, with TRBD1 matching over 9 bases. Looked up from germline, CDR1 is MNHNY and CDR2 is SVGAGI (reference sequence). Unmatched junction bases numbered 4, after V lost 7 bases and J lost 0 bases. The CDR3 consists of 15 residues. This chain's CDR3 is CASKGQGSSYNEQFF. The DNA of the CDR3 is TGTGCCAGCAAGGGACAGGGAAGCTCCTACAATGAGCAGTTCTTC.

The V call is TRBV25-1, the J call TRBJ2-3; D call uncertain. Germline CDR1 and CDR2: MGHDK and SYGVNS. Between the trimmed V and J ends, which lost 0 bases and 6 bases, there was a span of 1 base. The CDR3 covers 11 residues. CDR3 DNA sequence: TGTGCCAGCAGTGAATACGATACGCAGTATTTT. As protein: CASSEYDTQYF.

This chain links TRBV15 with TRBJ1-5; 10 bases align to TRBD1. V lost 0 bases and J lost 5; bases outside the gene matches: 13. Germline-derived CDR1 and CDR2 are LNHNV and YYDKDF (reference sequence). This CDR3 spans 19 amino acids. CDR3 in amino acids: CATSRDAIGWDRGHQPQHF. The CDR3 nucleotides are TGTGCCACCAGCAGAGACGCTATAGGATGGGACAGGGGACATCAGCCCCAGCATTTT.

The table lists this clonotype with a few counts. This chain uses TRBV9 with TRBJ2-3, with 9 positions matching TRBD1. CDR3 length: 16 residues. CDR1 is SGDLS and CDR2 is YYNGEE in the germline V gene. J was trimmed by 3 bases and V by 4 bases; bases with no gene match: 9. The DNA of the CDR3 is TGTGCCAGCAGCCCCGGGACAGGGAGGGGTACAGATACGCAGTATTTT. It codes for CASSPGTGRGTDTQYF.

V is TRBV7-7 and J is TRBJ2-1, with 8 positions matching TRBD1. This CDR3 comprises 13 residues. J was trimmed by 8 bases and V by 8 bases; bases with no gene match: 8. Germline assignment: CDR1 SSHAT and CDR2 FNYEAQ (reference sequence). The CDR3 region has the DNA TGTGCCAGCTCCCAGGACAGGGCCGATGAGCAGTTCTTC. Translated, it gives CASSQDRADEQFF.

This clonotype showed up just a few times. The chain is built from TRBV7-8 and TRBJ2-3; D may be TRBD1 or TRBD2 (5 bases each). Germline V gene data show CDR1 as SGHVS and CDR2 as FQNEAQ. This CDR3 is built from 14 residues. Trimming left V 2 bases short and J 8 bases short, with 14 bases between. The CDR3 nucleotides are TGTGCCAGCAGCTTACAGAGGGGCACTGGTACGCAGTATTTT. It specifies CASSLQRGTGTQYF.

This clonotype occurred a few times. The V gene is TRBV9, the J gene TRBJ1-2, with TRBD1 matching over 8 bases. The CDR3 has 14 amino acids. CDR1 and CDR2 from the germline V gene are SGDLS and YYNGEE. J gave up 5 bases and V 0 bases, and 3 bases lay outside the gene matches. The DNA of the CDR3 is TGTGCCAGCAGCGTAGGCCAGGGGGCATATGGCTACACCTTC. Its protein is CASSVGQGAYGYTF.

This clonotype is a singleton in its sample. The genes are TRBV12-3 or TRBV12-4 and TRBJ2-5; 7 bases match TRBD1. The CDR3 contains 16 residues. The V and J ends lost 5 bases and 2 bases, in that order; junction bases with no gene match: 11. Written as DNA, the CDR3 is TGTGCCAGCAGTCGGCATCGGACAGGCTCACAAGAGACCCAGTACTTC. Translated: CASSRHRTGSQETQYF.

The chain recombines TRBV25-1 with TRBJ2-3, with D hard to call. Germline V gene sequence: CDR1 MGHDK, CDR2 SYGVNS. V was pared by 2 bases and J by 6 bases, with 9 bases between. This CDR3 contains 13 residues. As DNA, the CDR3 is TGTGCCAGCAGTGAACCCTCCCCCGATACGCAGTATTTT. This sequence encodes CASSEPSPDTQYF.

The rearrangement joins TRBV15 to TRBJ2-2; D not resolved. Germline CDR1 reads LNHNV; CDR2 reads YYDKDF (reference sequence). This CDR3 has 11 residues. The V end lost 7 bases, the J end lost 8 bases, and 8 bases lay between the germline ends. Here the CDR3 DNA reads TGTGCCACCATGTTAAGGGGGGAGCTGTTTTTT. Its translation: CATMLRGELFF.

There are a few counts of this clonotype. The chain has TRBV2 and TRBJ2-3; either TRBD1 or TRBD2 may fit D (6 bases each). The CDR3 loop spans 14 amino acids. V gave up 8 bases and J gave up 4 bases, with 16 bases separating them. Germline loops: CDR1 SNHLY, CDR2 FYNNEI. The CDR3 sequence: CASVAGASADTQYF. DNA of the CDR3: TGTGCCAGCGTTGCAGGGGCTAGCGCAGATACGCAGTATTTT. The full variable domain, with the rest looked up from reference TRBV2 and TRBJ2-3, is EPEVTQTPSHQVTQMGQEVILRCVPISNHLYFYWYRQILGQKVEFLVSFYNNEISEKSEIFDDQFSVERPDGSNFTLKIRSTKLEDSAMYFCASVAGASADTQYFGPGTRLTVL.

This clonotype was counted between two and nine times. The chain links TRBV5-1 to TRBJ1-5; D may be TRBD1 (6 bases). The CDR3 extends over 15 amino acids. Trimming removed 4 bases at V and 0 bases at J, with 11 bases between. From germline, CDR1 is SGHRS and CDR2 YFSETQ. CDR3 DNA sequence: TGCGCCAGCAGCCCGGGGGCTAATAGCAATCAGCCCCAGCATTTT. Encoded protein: CASSPGANSNQPQHF. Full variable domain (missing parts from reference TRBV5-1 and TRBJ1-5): KAGVTQTPRYLIKTRGQQVTLSCSPISGHRSVSWYQQTPGQGLQFLFEYFSETQRNKGNFPGRFSGRQFSNSRSEMNVSTLELGDSALYLCASSPGANSNQPQHFGDGTRLSIL.

The CDR3 loop reads CASHRNRGGTDTQYF. DNA of the CDR3: TGTGCCAGCCACCGTAATCGGGGGGGCACAGATACGCAGTATTTT. This chain joins TRBV12-3 or TRBV12-4 and TRBJ2-3; TRBD2 agrees at 7 bases. CDR3 length: 15 residues. The V segment lost 8 bases and the J segment 1 base; nucleotides outside the gene matches: 9.

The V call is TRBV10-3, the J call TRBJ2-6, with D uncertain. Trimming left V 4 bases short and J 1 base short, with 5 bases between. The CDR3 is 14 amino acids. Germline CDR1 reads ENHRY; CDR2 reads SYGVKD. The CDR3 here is CAISVGSGANVLTF. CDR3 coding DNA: TGTGCCATCAGTGTGGGATCTGGGGCCAACGTCCTGACTTTC.

The CDR3 DNA is TGTGCCAGCCCAACTAGCGGGAGCCCGGCCACCGGGGAGCTGTTTTTT. Protein product: CASPTSGSPATGELFF. V usage is TRBV7-2 and J usage is TRBJ2-2; 11 bases are shared with TRBD2. After removal of 8 bases from V and 4 bases from J, the junction contained 9 bases not matched to a gene. CDR3 size: 16 residues. The germline V gene has CDR1 SGHTA and CDR2 FQGNSA.

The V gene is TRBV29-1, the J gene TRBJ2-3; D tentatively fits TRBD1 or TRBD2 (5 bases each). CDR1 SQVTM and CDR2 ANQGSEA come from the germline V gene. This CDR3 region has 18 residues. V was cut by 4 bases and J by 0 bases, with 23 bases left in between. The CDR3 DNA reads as TGCAGCGTTGCTCGGGGCGGTTTATCCTCAACTAGCACAGATACGCAGTATTTT. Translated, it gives CSVARGGLSSTSTDTQYF.

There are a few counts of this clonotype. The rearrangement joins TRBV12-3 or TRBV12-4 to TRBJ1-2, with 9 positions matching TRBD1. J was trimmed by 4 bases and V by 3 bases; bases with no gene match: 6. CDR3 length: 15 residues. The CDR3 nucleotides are TGTGCCAGCAGTTTTTTCGTGACAGGGGGCTATGGCTACACCTTC. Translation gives CASSFFVTGGYGYTF.

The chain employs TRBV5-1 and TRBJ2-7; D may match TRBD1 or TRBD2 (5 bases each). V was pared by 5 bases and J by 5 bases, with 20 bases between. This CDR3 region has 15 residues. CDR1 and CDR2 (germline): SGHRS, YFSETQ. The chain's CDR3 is CASRKAGTNEDEQYF. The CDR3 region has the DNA TGCGCCAGCAGAAAGGCCGGGACCAACGAAGACGAGCAGTACTTC.

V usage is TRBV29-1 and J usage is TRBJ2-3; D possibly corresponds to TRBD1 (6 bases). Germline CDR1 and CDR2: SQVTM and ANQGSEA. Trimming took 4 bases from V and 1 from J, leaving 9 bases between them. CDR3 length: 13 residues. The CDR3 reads CSVGDTGTDTQYF. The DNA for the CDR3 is TGCAGCGTTGGGGACACCGGCACAGATACGCAGTATTTT.

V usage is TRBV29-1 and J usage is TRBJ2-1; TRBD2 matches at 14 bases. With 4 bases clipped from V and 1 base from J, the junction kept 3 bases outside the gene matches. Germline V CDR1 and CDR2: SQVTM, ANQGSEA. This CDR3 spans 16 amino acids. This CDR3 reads CSVGTSGGYSYNEQFF. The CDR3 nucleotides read TGCAGCGTTGGGACTAGCGGGGGGTATTCCTACAATGAGCAGTTCTTC.

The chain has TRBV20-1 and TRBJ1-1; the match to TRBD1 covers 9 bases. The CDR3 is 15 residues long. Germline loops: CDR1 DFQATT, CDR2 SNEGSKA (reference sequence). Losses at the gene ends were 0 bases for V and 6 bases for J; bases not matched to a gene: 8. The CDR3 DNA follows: TGCAGTGCTAGAGATCCCACAGGGGGCCGCGCTGAAGCTTTCTTT. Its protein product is CSARDPTGGRAEAFF.